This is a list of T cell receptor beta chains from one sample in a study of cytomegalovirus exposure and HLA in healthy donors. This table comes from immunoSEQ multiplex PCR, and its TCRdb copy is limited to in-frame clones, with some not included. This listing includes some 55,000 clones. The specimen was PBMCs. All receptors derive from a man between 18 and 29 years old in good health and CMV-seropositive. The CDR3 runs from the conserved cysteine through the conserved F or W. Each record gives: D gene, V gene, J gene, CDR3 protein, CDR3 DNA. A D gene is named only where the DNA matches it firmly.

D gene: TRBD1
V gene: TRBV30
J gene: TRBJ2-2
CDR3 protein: CAWSEQGATGELFF
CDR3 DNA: TGTGCCTGGAGTGAACAGGGGGCCACCGGGGAGCTGTTTTTT

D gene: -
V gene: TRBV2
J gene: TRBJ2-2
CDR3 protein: CASSGNGNGELFF
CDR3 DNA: TGTGCCAGCAGTGGAAACGGTAACGGGGAGCTGTTTTTT

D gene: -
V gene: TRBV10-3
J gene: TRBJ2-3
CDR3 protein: CAISEGAGTDTQYF
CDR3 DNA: TGTGCCATCAGTGAGGGGGCCGGCACAGATACGCAGTATTTT

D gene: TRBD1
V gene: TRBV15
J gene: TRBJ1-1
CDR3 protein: CATSRGPGQGVTEAFF
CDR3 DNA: TGTGCCACCAGCAGAGGCCCGGGACAGGGGGTGACTGAAGCTTTCTTT

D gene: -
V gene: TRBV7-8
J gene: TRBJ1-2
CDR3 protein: CASSSPARGSYTF
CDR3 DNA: TGTGCCAGCAGCTCCCCGGCCAGGGGATCCTACACCTTC

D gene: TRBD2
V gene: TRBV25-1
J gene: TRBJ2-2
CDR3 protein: CASSLTSGGNTGELFF
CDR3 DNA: TGTGCCAGCAGCCTGACTAGCGGAGGGAACACCGGGGAGCTGTTTTTT

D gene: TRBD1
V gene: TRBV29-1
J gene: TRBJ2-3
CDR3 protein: CSVQTVGQGMTDTQYF
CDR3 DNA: TGCAGCGTGCAAACTGTGGGACAGGGGATGACAGATACGCAGTATTTT

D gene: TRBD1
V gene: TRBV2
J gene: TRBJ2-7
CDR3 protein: CASSRDRDVYEQYF
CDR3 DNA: TGTGCCAGCAGTCGGGACAGGGATGTATACGAGCAGTACTTC

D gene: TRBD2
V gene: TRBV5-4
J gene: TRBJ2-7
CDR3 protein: CASSLFRGLAVSYEQYF
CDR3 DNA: TGTGCCAGCAGCTTGTTCCGCGGACTAGCGGTCTCCTACGAGCAGTACTTC

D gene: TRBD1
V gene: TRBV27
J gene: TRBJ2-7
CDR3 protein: CASSPLDRVYEQYF
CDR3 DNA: TGTGCCAGCAGTCCATTGGACAGGGTCTACGAGCAGTACTTC

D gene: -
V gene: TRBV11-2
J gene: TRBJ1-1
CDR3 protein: CASSTPTEAFF
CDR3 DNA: TGTGCCAGCAGCACTCCAACTGAAGCTTTCTTT

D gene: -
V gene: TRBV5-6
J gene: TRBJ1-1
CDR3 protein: CASSFREVGVFF
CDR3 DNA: TGTGCCAGCAGCTTCAGGGAGGTAGGAGTTTTCTTT

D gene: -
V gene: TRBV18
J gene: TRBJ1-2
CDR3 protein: CASSPTPSGDYGYTF
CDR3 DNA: TGTGCCAGCTCACCGACCCCCTCGGGGGACTATGGCTACACCTTC

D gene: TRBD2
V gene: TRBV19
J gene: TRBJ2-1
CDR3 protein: CASSWTSGTGPYTVINEQFF
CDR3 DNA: TGTGCCAGTAGCTGGACTAGCGGGACAGGGCCCTACACGGTAATAAATGAGCAGTTCTTC

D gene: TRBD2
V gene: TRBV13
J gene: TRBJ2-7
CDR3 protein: CASSLGTSGNYEQYF
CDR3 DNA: TGTGCCAGCAGCTTAGGGACTAGCGGGAACTACGAGCAGTACTTC

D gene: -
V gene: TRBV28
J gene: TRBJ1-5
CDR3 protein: CASSFDHFNQPQHF
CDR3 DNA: TGTGCCAGCAGTTTTGATCACTTCAATCAGCCCCAGCATTTT

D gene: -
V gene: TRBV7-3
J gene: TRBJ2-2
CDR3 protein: CASSLTRVNTGELFF
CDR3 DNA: TGTGCCAGCAGCTTAACCAGGGTCAACACCGGGGAGCTGTTTTTT

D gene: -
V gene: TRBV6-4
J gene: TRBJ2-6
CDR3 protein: CASSEGLSGANVLTF
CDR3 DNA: TGTGCCAGCAGTGAGGGCCTCTCTGGGGCCAACGTCCTGACTTTC

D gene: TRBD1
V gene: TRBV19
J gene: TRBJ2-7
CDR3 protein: CASRGFGQGSYEQYF
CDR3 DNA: TGTGCCAGTCGAGGCTTTGGACAGGGCTCCTACGAGCAGTACTTC

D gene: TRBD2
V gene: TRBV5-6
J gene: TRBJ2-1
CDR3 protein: CASSLAVSGRNEQFF
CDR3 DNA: TGTGCCAGCAGCTTGGCCGTTAGCGGGAGAAATGAGCAGTTCTTC

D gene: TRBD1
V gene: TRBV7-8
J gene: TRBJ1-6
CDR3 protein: CASSYTGQGNSPLHF
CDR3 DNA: TGTGCCAGCAGCTACACGGGACAGGGGAATTCACCCCTCCACTTT